The source of this T cell receptor beta chain is a study of cytomegalovirus exposure and HLA in healthy donors. V trimming: 6 bases; J trimming: 3 bases; junction bases outside the gene matches: 6. Germline assignment: CDR1 MGHRA and CDR2 YSYEKL. The CDR3 loop spans 14 amino acids. In the PCR, 60 Vbeta and 13 Jbeta primers were used. Measured with immunoSEQ multiplex PCR; TCRdb has only the in-frame clones, and not every one. The sample gives roughly 120,000 clones, about three quarters of which show up once; about 1.9% is in the top ten. The sequence came from a man between 45 and 60 years old in good health and CMV-seronegative. The sample comprised PBMCs. The genes are TRBV4-1 and TRBJ2-7; 9 bases line up with TRBD1. In DNA form, the CDR3 reads TGCGCCAGCAGTACGGACAGGGGTAACTACGAGCAGTACTTC. It specifies CASSTDRGNYEQYF.